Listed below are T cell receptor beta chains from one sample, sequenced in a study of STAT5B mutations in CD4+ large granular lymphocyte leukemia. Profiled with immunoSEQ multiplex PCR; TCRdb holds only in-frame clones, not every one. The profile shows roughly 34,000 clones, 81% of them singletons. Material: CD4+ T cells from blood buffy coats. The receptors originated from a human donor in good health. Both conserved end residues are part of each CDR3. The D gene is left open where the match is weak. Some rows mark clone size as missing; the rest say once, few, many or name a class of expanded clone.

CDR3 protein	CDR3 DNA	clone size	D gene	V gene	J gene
CASSSGVGDEQYF	TGTGCCAGCAGCTCAGGGGTCGGGGACGAGCAGTACTTC	-	-	TRBV7-6	TRBJ2-7
CASSLGVQYEQYF	TGTGCCAGCAGCTTGGGTGTACAATACGAGCAGTACTTC	-	-	TRBV7-2	TRBJ2-7
CASRTPRDGNTGELFF	TGTGCCAGCAGGACCCCCCGGGACGGTAACACCGGGGAGCTGTTTTTT	few	-	TRBV11-2	TRBJ2-2
CASSLMGPMNTEAFF	TGTGCCAGCAGCTTAATGGGCCCAATGAACACTGAAGCTTTCTTT	-	-	TRBV7-2	TRBJ1-1
CASSLGTSKVETQYF	TGTGCCAGCAGCTTAGGGACGTCGAAGGTAGAGACCCAGTACTTC	-	-	TRBV11-3	TRBJ2-5
CASSEQGHQPQHF	TGCGCCAGCAGTGAACAGGGGCATCAGCCCCAGCATTTT	-	TRBD1	TRBV10-1	TRBJ1-5
CASSPLTVGGETQYF	TGTGCCAGCAGCCCCCTGACAGTAGGGGGAGAGACCCAGTACTTC	-	-	TRBV9	TRBJ2-5
CASSEWREYIQYF	TGTGCCAGCAGTGAGTGGCGGGAGTACATTCAGTACTTC	-	TRBD2	TRBV2	TRBJ2-4
CSVERGRGTGELFF	TGCAGCGTTGAAAGAGGCCGGGGCACCGGGGAGCTGTTTTTT	-	-	TRBV29-1	TRBJ2-2
CASSSRFLLSSGNTIYF	TGTGCCAGCAGCTCCCGCTTTTTATTGAGCTCTGGAAACACCATATATTTT	-	-	TRBV7-9	TRBJ1-3
CASSPRGAYGYTF	TGTGCCAGCAGCCCCCGAGGCGCCTATGGCTACACCTTC	-	-	TRBV7-8	TRBJ1-2
CASQGSYNEQFF	TGTGCCAGCCAGGGTTCCTACAATGAGCAGTTCTTC	-	-	TRBV6-1	TRBJ2-1
CASSGTASSYEQYF	TGTGCCAGCAGTGGGACGGCAAGCTCCTACGAGCAGTACTTC	-	-	TRBV27	TRBJ2-7
CASSLAGGGGGYTF	TGTGCCAGCAGTTTGGCAGGGGGCGGGGGTGGCTACACCTTC	-	TRBD1	TRBV28	TRBJ1-2
CASSLVGSGANVLTF	TGTGCCAGCAGCTTAGTAGGATCCGGGGCCAACGTCCTGACTTTC	-	-	TRBV7-3	TRBJ2-6
CASSADRGLNSNQPQHF	TGTGCCAGCTCAGCAGACAGGGGACTCAATAGCAATCAGCCCCAGCATTTT	-	TRBD1	TRBV18	TRBJ1-5
CASSIGLAGDLQETQYF	TGTGCCAGTAGTATCGGTTTGGCGGGAGACCTCCAAGAGACCCAGTACTTC	-	TRBD2	TRBV19	TRBJ2-5
CASSLVIDQPQHF	TGTGCCAGCAGCTTGGTAATCGATCAGCCCCAGCATTTT	-	-	TRBV5-8	TRBJ1-5
CAITNRDREFPPYF	TGTGCCATCACTAACAGGGACAGGGAGTTTCCCCCGTACTTC	-	TRBD1	TRBV10-3	TRBJ2-5
CASIGAPNTGELFF	TGCGCCAGCATTGGGGCCCCGAACACCGGGGAGCTGTTTTTT	once	-	TRBV5-1	TRBJ2-2